These 6 T cell receptor beta chains were sequenced from one sample in a study of blood T cell repertoires in COVID-19. TCRdb's copy holds only in-frame clones and misses some; the assay was immunoSEQ multiplex PCR. The sample lists hundreds of thousands of clones; approximately 90% were seen once. Sequenced: peripheral blood. These TCRs come from a woman in her thirties with acute or convalescent COVID-19.

V and J are TRBV6-5 and TRBJ1-2; 8 bases align to TRBD1. The CDR3 is 11 amino acids. Germline V gives CDR1 MNHEY, CDR2 SVGAGI. V trimming: 11 bases; J trimming: 5 bases; junction bases outside the gene matches: 4. The CDR3 is CASGGSYGYTF. Written as DNA, the CDR3 is TGTGCCTCAGGGGGCTCTTATGGCTACACCTTC.

The J gene is TRBJ2-1, the V gene TRBV9; D not certain. Germline CDR1 reads SGDLS; CDR2 reads YYNGEE. The CDR3 spans 14 residues. With 0 bases removed from V and 0 bases from J, the gap between germline ends came to 4 bases. The CDR3 reads CASSVGISYNEQFF. CDR3 DNA: TGTGCCAGCAGCGTAGGTATCTCCTACAATGAGCAGTTCTTC.

This clone turned up a few times. CDR3 DNA: TGCGCCAGCAGCCGCCTCGGGGGGACCTATAATTCACCCCTCCACTTT. Its translation is CASSRLGGTYNSPLHF. The chain combines TRBV5-1 with TRBJ1-6, with a weak D call TRBD1 (5 bases). Germline values: CDR1 SGHRS, CDR2 YFSETQ. The CDR3 loop spans 16 amino acids. V lost 4 bases to trimming and J lost 2 bases, with 13 bases between them.

The gene calls are TRBV29-1 and TRBJ1-2; the D gene is possibly TRBD1 (5 bases). The CDR3 contains 12 residues. V lost 7 bases and J lost 7, with 16 bases in between. Germline V gene lookup returns CDR1 SQVTM and CDR2 ANQGSEA. Here the CDR3 reads CSAELTGVGYTF. The CDR3 DNA reads as TGCAGCGCAGAACTCACAGGCGTTGGCTACACCTTC.

This sequence joins TRBV28 and TRBJ1-4; TRBD1 matches 7 bases. This CDR3 comprises 17 residues. V dropped 2 bases and J dropped 5; count of bases not matched to a gene: 11. From germline, CDR1 is MDHEN and CDR2 SYDVKM. The CDR3 DNA sequence: TGTGCCAGCAGTTTAGAAGGACAGGACCTTCCGAATGAAAAACTGTTTTTT. This encodes CASSLEGQDLPNEKLFF.

The genes are TRBV28 and TRBJ1-1, with unresolved D. Trimming took 7 bases from V and 1 from J, leaving 13 bases between them. The CDR3 extends over 14 amino acids. CDR1 is MDHEN and CDR2 is SYDVKM in the germline V gene. In nucleotides, the CDR3 is TGTGCCAGCACCGATACCCGACAGAACACTGAAGCTTTCTTT. Translation: CASTDTRQNTEAFF. The entire variable domain, with the rest obtained from reference TRBV28 and TRBJ1-1, is as follows: DVKVTQSSRYLVKRTGEKVFLECVQDMDHENMFWYRQDPGLGLRLIYFSYDVKMKEKGDIPEGYSVSREKKERFSLILESASTNQTSMYLCASTDTRQNTEAFFGQGTRLTVV.